The entry below gives a single T cell receptor beta chain sequence along with its context. A few counts support this clonotype. No cognate antigen has been identified for it. There are no base qualities to consult, and no much larger clone falls within one base. Receptor amplification or capture employed 5' RACE. Data came from an Illumina HiSeq 2000. A universal primer binding site was introduced by template switching, and a unique molecular identifier was present in the final cDNA, enabling accurate counting of TCR cDNA molecules. Specific primers in the conserved constant-segment region were used to synthesize first-strand cDNA for TCR alpha and beta chains. To control for contamination, each cDNA library was double barcoded with a SMART-Mk sample barcode plus Illumina barcodes. TruSeq adapter sequences along with Illumina sample barcodes were introduced in two successive PCR steps. The TCR alpha and beta cDNA libraries were sequenced on the Illumina HiSeq platform using custom primers. In the paper's pipeline: Unique molecular identifiers were extracted from raw reads with MiGEC, and CDR3 positions were determined with MiXCR. Recombination models were inferred per individual with the repgenHMM and IGoR tools using an EM algorithm. The analysis of shared clonotypes was done with the tcR package in R, with sharing normalized by the product of cloneset sizes. To study raw recombination without the effects of thymic and clonal selection, out-of-frame nonproductive sequences were analyzed. TCRdb cleaned the public reads at Q25 with fastp, built clones with MiXCR and kept in-frame beta chains. Here each entry gathers all rows of one CDR3 protein and keeps the most common genes and DNA. TCRdb's processing, not the study's, gives the V and J calls here. The sample table holds under 250,000 distinct CDR3 sequences, of which less than 9.5% were seen once. The ten largest clones capture about 5.2% of the sample.

Based on the germline V gene, the CDR1 and CDR2 sequences are SNHLY and FYNNEI. From the cysteine up to the phenylalanine, the CDR3 has a length of 13 residues. The kept DNA is CDR3 alone, 39 bases in frame from the first base. V and J lose 6 bases and 2 bases, and a span of 7 bases separates them. The sample belongs to a study of identical twins (TCRdb year 2016). Looking at the study overall: To test whether fetal clonotypes persist, the study used deep sequencing on TCR alpha and beta repertoires from monozygotic twins, unrelated adults of various ages, and cord blood. To rule out contamination, replicate twin experiments were performed at different times with different library preparation protocols.

Every donor in the study was a healthy Caucasian. Miltenyi CD45RO+ enrichment and human naive T-cell isolation kits were used to isolate memory (CD45RO+) and naive T cells from PBMC. The full study reports these points: Invariant T cells such as MAIT and iNKT could partly confound zero-insertion analyses, though diverse VJ usage argued against this for most clonotypes. Because the same donors could not be followed over many years, the conclusions depended on cross-sectional statistical analysis. Compared with coincidental sharing between unrelated individuals, out-of-frame TCR alpha sequences shared between twins had an excess of sequences with low generation probability. Excess twin sharing in beta out-of-frame sequences was weaker because fewer shared sequences lowered the signal-to-noise ratio. Out-of-frame TCR alpha sharing in monozygotic twins was systematically underestimated by recombination models, whereas sharing between unrelated individuals was in agreement with the recombination models. Fewer insertions were carried by abundant cord blood beta clonotypes; a weaker similar trend was observed in young adult naive repertoires, while no such trend was observed in memory repertoires.

The receptor comes from a woman between 18 and 29 years old in good health. The rearranged segments are TRBV2 and TRBJ1-4, with the D gene call left open. The sequenced material came from memory (CD45RO+) T cells sorted from blood. The sample's cell subset or site label is to be understood as: CD45RO+ enriched T cells. The sequence in DNA is TGTGCCAGCAGGGGTGGGACTAATGAAAAACTGTTTTTT. This is translated as CASRGGTNEKLFF. Here the CDR3 is joined to the reference TRBV2 and TRBJ1-4 genes, and the full variable domain is: EPEVTQTPSHQVTQMGQEVILRCVPISNHLYFYWYRQILGQKVEFLVSFYNNEISEKSEIFDDQFSVERPDGSNFTLKIRSTKLEDSAMYFCASRGGTNEKLFFGSGTQLSVL.